The clone carrying this T cell receptor (beta chain) was detected once. The sample belongs to a study of blood T cell repertoires in COVID-19. In the original analysis: Estimation of nucleated cell counts relied on the amplification of reference gene primers. The protocol was immunoSEQ multiplex PCR, while the TCRdb copy is restricted to in-frame clones and leaves out a portion. V, J and clone size reflect that table, while D and trimming were determined from the DNA. Of around 250,000 clones in the sample, approximately 83% were seen once. Participants, roughly 18 to 89 years old, spanned approximately 26 US areas. Recovered status applied to Cohort 3 donors who had two consecutive negative PCRs. It also applied to those with clearance or with symptom resolution. Sequencing was carried out using PBMCs or T cells enriched from blood (not recorded which). This sequence originates from a woman between 45 and 60 years old who had recovered from COVID-19.

CDR3 sequence: CASSFLEARHEQFF. CDR3 sequence (DNA): TGTGCCAGCAGCTTCTTGGAGGCCCGCCATGAGCAGTTCTTC. The rearrangement links TRBV7-9 to TRBJ2-1; D is perhaps TRBD2 (5 bases). The germline V gene has CDR1 SEHNR and CDR2 FQNEAQ (reference sequence). The CDR3 loop spans 14 amino acids. Trimming cost V 3 bases and J 8 bases, with 14 bases left between them.